What follows are 10 T cell receptor beta chains derived from one specimen sequenced in a study of cytomegalovirus exposure and HLA in healthy donors (TCRdb year 2017). Library method: the immunoSEQ multiplex PCR assay. TCRdb carries this immuneACCESS record with in-frame sequences only. Its versions omit some clonotypes, under half of them owing to an unresolved V gene in the studies checked, with the rest unexplained. For this sample there are around 140,000 clones; about 91% appear just once. The ten largest clones capture over 1% of the sample. The specimen sequenced was PBMCs. All receptors derive from a woman aged 18-29 years in good health and CMV-seronegative.

The chain uses TRBV4-2 and TRBJ1-1; D not resolved. Germline lookup yields CDR1 LGHNA and CDR2 YNFKEQ. The CDR3 runs to 13 residues. The V gene lost 0 bases and the J gene lost 5 bases, with 7 bases spanning the gap. The CDR3 region has the DNA TGTGCCAGCAGCCAAGATCGGTTGACTGAAGCTTTCTTT. This gives the protein CASSQDRLTEAFF.

V and J are TRBV4-1 and TRBJ1-2, with 7 bases that match TRBD1. Trimming cost V 5 bases and J 7 bases; bases outside gene matches: 4. The CDR3 covers 12 residues. Per the germline V gene, CDR1 is MGHRA and CDR2 is YSYEKL. The CDR3 region is CASSGQVSGYTF. In DNA form, the CDR3 reads TGCGCCAGCAGCGGACAGGTTTCTGGCTACACCTTC.

The chain is built from TRBV4-2 and TRBJ1-1; 8 bases are shared with TRBD1. V lost 7 bases and J lost 5; bases outside the gene matches: 6. The CDR3 has 13 amino acids. Germline V gene sequence: CDR1 LGHNA, CDR2 YNFKEQ. This CDR3 is CASTPDRETEAFF. The CDR3 DNA sequence: TGTGCCAGCACCCCGGACAGGGAAACTGAAGCTTTCTTT.

The chain uses TRBV6-6 and TRBJ1-2; D is unresolved. Germline V lookup: CDR1 MNHNY, CDR2 SVGAGI (reference sequence). V lost 0 bases and J lost 5, with 10 bases in between. The CDR3 runs to 14 residues. The CDR3 is CASSYSIGVYGYTF. CDR3 nucleotide sequence: TGTGCCAGCAGTTACTCGATCGGGGTTTATGGCTACACCTTC.

The genes are TRBV6-1 and TRBJ2-1; 8 bases are shared with TRBD2. J gave up 1 base and V 8 bases, and 7 bases lay outside the gene matches. The CDR3 has 15 residues. In germline, CDR1 is MNHNS, CDR2 SASEGT. CDR3 sequence (DNA): TGTGCCAGCCTAAAAGGCGGGGGGTCCTACAATGAGCAGTTCTTC. It specifies CASLKGGGSYNEQFF.

Written as DNA, the CDR3 is TGTGCCAGTAGACAGGGAGGGGACTATGGCTACACCTTC. Translating gives CASRQGGDYGYTF. The rearrangement links TRBV19 to TRBJ1-2, with D perhaps TRBD1 (6 bases). Trimming pared 6 bases from V and 3 bases from J, leaving 11 bases between. CDR1 is LNHDA, CDR2 SQIVND, per germline (reference sequence). The CDR3 is made up of 13 amino acids.

A single count supports this clone. The rearrangement uses TRBV6-1 and TRBJ2-7; possible D gene TRBD1, 6 bases. Germline values: CDR1 MNHNS, CDR2 SASEGT. The germline V and J ends were trimmed by 3 bases and 3 bases, with 12 bases remaining between them. This CDR3 spans 14 amino acids. The CDR3 protein is CASSDARGIYEQYF. For the CDR3, the DNA is TGTGCCAGCAGTGACGCCAGGGGTATCTACGAGCAGTACTTC.

The V and J genes are TRBV11-2 and TRBJ1-3; D is uncertain. CDR3 size: 18 residues. Trimming pared 1 base from V and 0 bases from J, leaving 16 bases between. CDR1 is SGHAT, CDR2 FQNNGV, per germline. This CDR3 reads CASSLATRIEVSGNTIYF. In DNA, the CDR3 is TGTGCCAGCAGCTTAGCGACACGTATCGAAGTCTCTGGAAACACCATATATTTT.

This chain uses TRBV9 with TRBJ1-3, with a possible D match to TRBD1 (5 bases). The CDR3 has 20 amino acids. Trimming shortened V by 0 bases and J by 2 bases, and 24 bases separated the two germline ends. CDR1 and CDR2 (germline): SGDLS, YYNGEE. The DNA of the CDR3 is TGTGCCAGCAGCGTAGAATCGGGGTTGGGGGGAGGCCTCCCTGGAAACACCATATATTTT. This translates into CASSVESGLGGGLPGNTIYF.

The chain has TRBV6-5 and TRBJ2-7; tentatively, D is TRBD1 (5 bases). Trimming removed 0 bases at V and 3 bases at J, with 15 bases between. CDR1 is MNHEY and CDR2 is SVGAGI in the germline V gene. The CDR3 loop spans 16 amino acids. The CDR3 spells CASSYSPSGIDYEQYF. The CDR3 DNA reads TGTGCCAGCAGTTACTCGCCCTCAGGGATCGACTACGAGCAGTACTTC.